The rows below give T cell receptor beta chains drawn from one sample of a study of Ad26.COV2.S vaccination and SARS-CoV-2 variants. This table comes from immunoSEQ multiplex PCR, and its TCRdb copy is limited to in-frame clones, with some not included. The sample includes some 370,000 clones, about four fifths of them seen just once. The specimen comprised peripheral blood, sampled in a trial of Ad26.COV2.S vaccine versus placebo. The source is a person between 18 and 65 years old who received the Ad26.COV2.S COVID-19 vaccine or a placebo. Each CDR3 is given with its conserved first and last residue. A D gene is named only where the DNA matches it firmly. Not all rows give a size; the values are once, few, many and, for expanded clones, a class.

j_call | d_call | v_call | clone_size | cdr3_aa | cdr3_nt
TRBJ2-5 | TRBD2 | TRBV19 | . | CASSIGSAGYQETQYF | TGTGCCAGTAGTATAGGATCAGCGGGGTACCAAGAGACCCAGTACTTC
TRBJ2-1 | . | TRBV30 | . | CAWSPLLGRSEQFF | TGTGCCTGGAGTCCCCTCCTCGGTCGGAGTGAGCAGTTCTTC
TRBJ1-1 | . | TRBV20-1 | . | CSARGNTEAFF | TGCAGTGCTAGGGGTAACACTGAAGCTTTCTTT
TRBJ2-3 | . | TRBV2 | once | CASKISGNTDTQYF | TGTGCCAGCAAAATCTCCGGGAACACAGATACGCAGTATTTT
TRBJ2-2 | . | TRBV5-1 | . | CASRTRESGELFF | TGCGCCAGTCGAACCCGGGAGAGCGGGGAGCTGTTTTTT
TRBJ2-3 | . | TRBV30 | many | CAWTGVSRDTQYF | TGTGCCTGGACAGGGGTATCTAGGGATACGCAGTATTTT
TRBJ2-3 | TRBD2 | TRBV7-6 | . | CASSSTRLATDTQYF | TGTGCCAGCAGCTCGACCCGACTAGCCACAGATACGCAGTATTTT
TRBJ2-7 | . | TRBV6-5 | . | CASSYGSGFYEQYF | TGTGCCAGCAGTTACGGGAGCGGGTTCTACGAGCAGTACTTC
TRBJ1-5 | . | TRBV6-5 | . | CASSPRGGTNQPQHF | TGTGCCAGCAGCCCAAGGGGAGGGACCAATCAGCCCCAGCATTTT
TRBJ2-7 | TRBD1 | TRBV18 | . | CASSPDRVNEQYF | TGTGCCAGCTCACCGGACAGGGTAAACGAGCAGTACTTC
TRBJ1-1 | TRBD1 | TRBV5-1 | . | CASSGTTGLNTEAFF | TGCGCCAGCAGCGGAACGACAGGGCTAAACACTGAAGCTTTCTTT
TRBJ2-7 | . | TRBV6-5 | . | CASSPGPRYEQYF | TGTGCCAGCAGCCCCGGGCCGCGATACGAGCAGTACTTC
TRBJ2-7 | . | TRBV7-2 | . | CASTPRALPTYEQYF | TGTGCCAGCACACCCAGGGCCCTTCCGACCTACGAGCAGTACTTC
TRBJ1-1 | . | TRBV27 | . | CASSSGTVPIVAFF | TGTGCCAGCAGTTCCGGGACGGTACCGATTGTAGCTTTCTTT
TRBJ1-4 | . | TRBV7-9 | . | CASSPKTGNEKLFF | TGTGCCAGCAGCCCGAAGACAGGAAATGAAAAACTGTTTTTT
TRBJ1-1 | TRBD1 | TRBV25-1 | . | CASKRGTGITAEAFF | TGTGCCAGCAAGAGAGGGACAGGGATTACGGCTGAAGCTTTCTTT
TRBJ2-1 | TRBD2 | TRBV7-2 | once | CASSYVRGVNQYNEQFF | TGTGCCAGCAGCTATGTGCGGGGGGTAAACCAATACAATGAGCAGTTCTTC
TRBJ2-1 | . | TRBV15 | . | CATRDISEGHHNEQFF | TGTGCCACCAGGGACATTTCGGAGGGGCACCACAATGAGCAGTTCTTC
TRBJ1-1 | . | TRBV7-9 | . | CASLRNQDTEAFF | TGTGCCAGTCTGCGGAACCAGGACACTGAAGCTTTCTTT
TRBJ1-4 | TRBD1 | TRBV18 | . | CASSPAGGPEKLFF | TGTGCCAGCTCACCGGCAGGGGGTCCTGAAAAACTGTTTTTT
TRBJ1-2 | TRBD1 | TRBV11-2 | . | CASSLVRTGPNYGYTF | TGTGCCAGCAGCTTAGTACGGACAGGGCCTAACTATGGCTACACCTTC
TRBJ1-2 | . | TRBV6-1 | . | CASSEARDGGYTF | TGTGCCAGCAGTGAAGCGAGGGACGGAGGCTACACCTTC
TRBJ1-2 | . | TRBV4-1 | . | CASSPVRGYGYTF | TGCGCCAGCAGCCCAGTTAGGGGCTATGGCTACACCTTC
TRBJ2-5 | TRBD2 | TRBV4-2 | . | CASSHGTSETQYF | TGTGCCAGCAGCCATGGGACTAGTGAGACCCAGTACTTC
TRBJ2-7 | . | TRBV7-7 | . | CASSPTVGSYEQYF | TGTGCCAGCAGCCCCACGGTCGGCTCCTACGAGCAGTACTTC
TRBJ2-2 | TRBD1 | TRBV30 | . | CAWVNRGAAGELFF | TGTGCCTGGGTGAACAGGGGGGCGGCCGGGGAGCTGTTTTTT
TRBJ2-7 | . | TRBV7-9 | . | CASSSPGWGPEYYEQYF | TGTGCCAGCAGCTCCCCAGGCTGGGGGCCGGAATACTACGAGCAGTACTTC
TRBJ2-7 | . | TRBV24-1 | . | CATSDGSPDEQYF | TGTGCCACCAGTGATGGGAGTCCAGACGAGCAGTACTTC
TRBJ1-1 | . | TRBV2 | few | CASSVQRPTEAFF | TGTGCCAGCAGTGTTCAGCGTCCCACTGAAGCTTTCTTT
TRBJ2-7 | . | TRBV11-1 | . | CASSPMASYGYEQYF | TGTGCCAGCAGTCCCATGGCCTCGTACGGCTACGAGCAGTACTTC
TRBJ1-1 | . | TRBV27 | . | CASSFPPRAPTEGNTEAFF | TGTGCCAGCAGTTTCCCCCCACGGGCCCCGACAGAGGGCAACACTGAAGCTTTCTTT
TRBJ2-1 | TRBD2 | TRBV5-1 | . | CASSADSTSGRYNEQFF | TGCGCCAGCAGCGCCGACTCGACTAGCGGGAGATATAATGAGCAGTTCTTC
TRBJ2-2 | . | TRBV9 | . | CASSPSAGELFF | TGTGCCAGCAGCCCGTCCGCCGGGGAGCTGTTTTTT
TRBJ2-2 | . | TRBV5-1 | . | CASSLGNTGELFF | TGCGCCAGCAGCTTGGGGAACACCGGGGAGCTGTTTTTT
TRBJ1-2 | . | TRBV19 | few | CASSMLGDGFGYTF | TGTGCCAGTAGTATGCTGGGGGATGGATTTGGCTACACCTTC
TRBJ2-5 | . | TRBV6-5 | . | CASSLPETQYF | TGTGCCAGCAGTCTACCGGAGACCCAGTACTTC
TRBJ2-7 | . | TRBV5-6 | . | CASSLFRVSSYEQYF | TGTGCCAGCAGCTTGTTTAGGGTCAGCTCCTACGAGCAGTACTTC
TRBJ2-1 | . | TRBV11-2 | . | CASSLGAGGADNEQFF | TGTGCCAGCAGCTTAGGGGCAGGCGGGGCAGACAATGAGCAGTTCTTC
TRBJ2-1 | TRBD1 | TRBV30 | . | CAWSLPGTGGYNEQFF | TGTGCCTGGAGTCTCCCAGGGACAGGGGGCTACAATGAGCAGTTCTTC
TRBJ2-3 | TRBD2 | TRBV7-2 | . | CASSSVGGGYDTQYF | TGTGCCAGCAGCTCCGTCGGGGGGGGGTACGATACGCAGTATTTT
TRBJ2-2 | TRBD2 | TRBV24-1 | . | CATSDLGTSGAGELFF | TGTGCCACCAGTGATTTAGGCACTAGCGGGGCCGGGGAGCTGTTTTTT
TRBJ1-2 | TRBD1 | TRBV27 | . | CASTSQGRNGYTF | TGTGCCAGCACCTCACAGGGGCGGAATGGCTACACCTTC
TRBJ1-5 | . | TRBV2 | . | CASRKDEQPQHF | TGTGCCAGCAGAAAGGATGAACAGCCCCAGCATTTT
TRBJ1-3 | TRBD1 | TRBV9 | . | CASSRRPGGLSSGNTIYF | TGTGCCAGCAGCCGACGGCCAGGGGGCTTAAGCTCTGGAAACACCATATATTTT
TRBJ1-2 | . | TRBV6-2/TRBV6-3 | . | CASSLVQEIGGYTF | TGTGCCAGCAGTTTGGTCCAGGAGATAGGCGGCTACACCTTC
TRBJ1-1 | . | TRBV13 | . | CASSLRGTAEAFF | TGTGCCAGCAGCTTGAGGGGGACCGCTGAAGCTTTCTTT
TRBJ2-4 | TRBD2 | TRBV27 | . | CASSFRGGPKNIQYF | TGTGCCAGCAGTTTTCGGGGAGGGCCCAAAAACATTCAGTACTTC
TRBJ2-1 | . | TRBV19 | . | CASSIMGVSGNEQFF | TGTGCCAGTAGTATTATGGGAGTATCGGGCAATGAGCAGTTCTTC
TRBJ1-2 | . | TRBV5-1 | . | CASSPSFGGYTF | TGCGCCAGCAGCCCCTCCTTTGGAGGCTACACCTTC